Listed here are 26 T cell receptor beta chains from one sample, sequenced in a study of chemoradiotherapy in HPV16-positive cancers. The assay was immunoSEQ multiplex PCR, and TCRdb's table has in-frame clones only and misses some. The table includes 9,500 to 15,000 clones, more than 50% detected once. This sample was gathered from a patient who underwent chemoradiotherapy. Every receptor here comes from a human donor with HPV-associated anogenital cancer.

V is TRBV28 and J is TRBJ2-5, with TRBD2 as a possible D gene (5 bases). From germline, CDR1 is MDHEN and CDR2 SYDVKM. The CDR3 runs to 14 residues. The V end was cut by 2 bases, the J end by 5 bases, with 12 bases between. CDR3 sequence: CASSLTAGWETQYF. CDR3 DNA: TGTGCCAGCAGTTTAACGGCGGGTTGGGAGACCCAGTACTTC.

This chain connects TRBV19 to TRBJ1-1, with 9 bases matching TRBD1. Losses at the gene ends were 1 base for V and 5 bases for J; bases not matched to a gene: 11. The CDR3 has 17 amino acids. The germline V gene encodes CDR1 LNHDA and CDR2 SQIVND (reference sequence). Here the CDR3 DNA reads TGTGCCAGTAGTATAGTCACAGGGGGCAGAATCGATACTGAAGCTTTCTTT. Amino acid sequence: CASSIVTGGRIDTEAFF.

J is TRBJ2-7 and V is TRBV7-9; 7 nucleotides agree with TRBD1. The V and J ends lost 5 bases and 3 bases, in that order; junction bases with no gene match: 4. This CDR3 spans 13 amino acids. Per the germline V gene, CDR1 is SEHNR and CDR2 is FQNEAQ (reference sequence). CDR3 sequence (DNA): TGTGCCAGCAGCGACGGACAGGACTACGAGCAGTACTTC. It codes for CASSDGQDYEQYF.

V and J are TRBV30 and TRBJ1-5; the D is unclear. Germline assignment: CDR1 GTSNPN and CDR2 SVGIG (reference sequence). The CDR3 is 15 amino acids. Trimming shortened V by 3 bases and J by 1 base, and 13 bases separated the two germline ends. CDR3 amino acids: CAWSEGLGSNQPQHF. DNA for the CDR3: TGTGCCTGGAGCGAAGGACTGGGAAGCAATCAGCCCCAGCATTTT.

The rearrangement uses TRBV19 and TRBJ1-1; D might be TRBD1 (6 bases). CDR3 length equals 15 residues. The germline V gene has CDR1 LNHDA and CDR2 SQIVND (reference sequence). Trimming took 6 bases from V and 3 from J, leaving 17 bases between them. DNA of the CDR3: TGTGCCAGTAGATCACAGGGCTCCCTGGACACTGAAGCTTTCTTT. Translating it yields CASRSQGSLDTEAFF.

V and J are TRBV5-1 and TRBJ1-2; TRBD1 is a possible D gene (6 bases). The CDR3 has 15 amino acids. In germline, CDR1 is SGHRS, CDR2 YFSETQ. The V gene lost 4 bases and the J gene lost 6 bases, with 19 bases spanning the gap. The CDR3 spells CASSPSAGGGNGYTF. The CDR3 coding sequence is TGCGCCAGCAGCCCCTCGGCGGGGGGCGGTAATGGCTACACCTTC.

The chain combines TRBV6-1 with TRBJ1-2, with a weak D call TRBD1 (5 bases). V was cut by 5 bases and J by 7 bases, with 14 bases left in between. The CDR3 has 13 amino acids. CDR1 and CDR2 from the germline V gene are MNHNS and SASEGT. The chain's CDR3 is CASSPGTAFGYTF. The CDR3 nucleotides are TGTGCCAGCAGTCCGGGGACGGCCTTTGGCTACACCTTC.

CDR3 in DNA: TGTGCCAGTAGTAGGAAGACAGGGGGGCTCACCTACGAGCAGTACTTC. Translated: CASSRKTGGLTYEQYF. This chain links TRBV19 with TRBJ2-7; TRBD1 matches at 9 bases. Germline CDR1 reads LNHDA; CDR2 reads SQIVND (reference sequence). Trimming cost V 4 bases and J 2 bases; bases outside gene matches: 9. CDR3 length equals 16 residues.

This chain uses TRBV5-1 with TRBJ2-7, with a tentative D call TRBD2 (8 bases). Germline V CDR1 and CDR2: SGHRS, YFSETQ. The CDR3 covers 14 residues. V lost 4 bases and J lost 2, with 13 bases in between. DNA for the CDR3: TGCGCCAGCAGCCCGGGGGGGACAGCCTACGAGCAGTACTTC. This gives the protein CASSPGGTAYEQYF.

The chain recombines TRBV27 with TRBJ2-7; 9 bases align to TRBD2. CDR3 length equals 17 residues. Germline-derived CDR1 and CDR2 are MNHEY and SMNVEV (reference sequence). The V and J ends lost 2 bases and 0 bases, in that order; junction bases with no gene match: 8. CDR3 sequence: CASSLEIAGEPSYEQYF. CDR3 nucleotides: TGTGCCAGCAGTTTAGAGATAGCGGGAGAGCCCTCCTACGAGCAGTACTTC.

The genes are TRBV27 and TRBJ1-2, with TRBD1 matching over 11 bases. The CDR3 contains 16 residues. The germline gives CDR1 MNHEY, CDR2 SMNVEV (reference sequence). J lost 2 bases, V lost 4 bases, and 6 bases had no gene match. CDR3 in amino acids: CASSWGGTGGNYGYTF. CDR3 nucleotides: TGTGCCAGCAGTTGGGGCGGGACAGGGGGGAACTATGGCTACACCTTC.

The chain links TRBV19 to TRBJ2-1; tentative D call: TRBD1 (6 bases). The V end was cut by 3 bases, the J end by 6 bases, with 9 bases between. The CDR3 spans 13 residues. The germline V gene has CDR1 LNHDA and CDR2 SQIVND (reference sequence). CDR3 DNA sequence: TGTGCCAGTAGTATGGACAGAGGCAATGAGCAGTTCTTC. Translation gives CASSMDRGNEQFF. The full variable domain, with the rest looked up from reference TRBV19 and TRBJ2-1, is DGGITQSPKYLFRKEGQNVTLSCEQNLNHDAMYWYRQDPGQGLRLIYYSQIVNDFQKGDIAEGYSVSREKKESFPLTVTSAQKNPTAFYLCASSMDRGNEQFFGPGTRLTVL.

The chain employs TRBV9 and TRBJ2-7, with D tentatively TRBD1 or TRBD2 (5 bases each). V was trimmed by 0 bases and J by 3 bases, leaving 10 bases between them. Germline CDR1 SGDLS, CDR2 YYNGEE. The CDR3 loop spans 14 amino acids. CDR3 residues: CASSVGDGDYEQYF. CDR3 coding DNA: TGTGCCAGCAGCGTAGGGGACGGAGACTACGAGCAGTACTTC.

The chain is built from TRBV28 and TRBJ2-7, with D perhaps assigned TRBD1 or TRBD2 (5 bases each). Trimming removed 6 bases from V and 3 bases from J, with 15 bases in between. In germline, CDR1 is MDHEN, CDR2 SYDVKM. This CDR3 contains 14 residues. As DNA, the CDR3 is TGTGCCAGCAGACCCCCGGGGACGGGCTACGAGCAGTACTTC. This sequence encodes CASRPPGTGYEQYF.

The genes are TRBV5-1 and TRBJ1-2, with TRBD1 matching over 7 bases. With 4 bases clipped from V and 6 bases from J, the junction kept 9 bases outside the gene matches. The CDR3 spans 14 residues. Germline loops: CDR1 SGHRS, CDR2 YFSETQ. This CDR3 is CASSPGGGGDGYTF. The CDR3 region has the DNA TGCGCCAGCAGCCCCGGGGGAGGGGGCGATGGCTACACCTTC.

For the CDR3, the DNA is TGTGCCAGCACCACCTGGGGAGGGGGCGCGGATGGCTACACCTTC. It specifies CASTTWGGGADGYTF. J is TRBJ1-2 and V is TRBV7-2; 7 bases are shared with TRBD1. Germline CDR1 is SGHTA and CDR2 is FQGNSA. V trimming: 7 bases; J trimming: 6 bases; junction bases outside the gene matches: 14. The CDR3 sequence is 15 residues long.

This clone was seen more than once but under ten times. The chain is built from TRBV9 and TRBJ2-1, with 12 bases aligning to TRBD2. Germline V gives CDR1 SGDLS, CDR2 YYNGEE. The CDR3 spans 17 residues. The V gene end was trimmed by 4 bases and the J gene end by 3 bases; junction bases not matched to a gene: 8. The CDR3 loop is CASSYSLAGGIYNEQFF. For the CDR3, the DNA is TGTGCCAGCAGCTACTCCCTAGCGGGGGGGATCTACAATGAGCAGTTCTTC.

Details on this clone: The same CDR3 is also encoded by other DNA sequences in this sample. V usage is TRBV11-2 and J usage is TRBJ2-3; D unresolved. The germline V gene has CDR1 SGHAT and CDR2 FQNNGV. Trimming stripped 5 bases from V and 1 base from J, with 7 bases between. The CDR3 contains 13 residues. In DNA, the CDR3 is TGTGCCAGCAGCCTGGGCGGCACAGATACGCAGTATTTT. Amino acid sequence: CASSLGGTDTQYF.

The chain uses TRBV2 and TRBJ1-2; D remains unclear. CDR1 is SNHLY and CDR2 is FYNNEI in the germline V gene. The ends were cut back, 7 bases at V and 3 bases at J, with 3 bases in the middle. CDR3 length equals 10 residues. The CDR3 DNA is TGTGCCAGCAAGGACTATGGCTACACCTTC. Amino acids: CASKDYGYTF.

This clone was counted only a few times. The rearrangement joins TRBV5-8 to TRBJ2-3; 8 bases fit TRBD1. Germline CDR1 and CDR2: SGHTS and YDEGEE. Trimming cost V 4 bases and J 3 bases; bases outside gene matches: 13. This CDR3 contains 17 residues. The CDR3 region is CASSEGVAGGGTDTQYF. CDR3 bases: TGTGCCAGCAGCGAAGGGGTGGCAGGGGGCGGAACAGATACGCAGTATTTT.

This clone has only a few counts. The chain carries TRBV11-3 and TRBJ2-7, with D unclear. V was trimmed by 1 base and J by 5 bases, leaving 6 bases between them. Germline CDR1 is SGHNT and CDR2 is YENEEA. This CDR3 comprises 12 residues. The CDR3 coding sequence is TGTGCCAGCAGCTTAGCCCCCAACGAGCAGTACTTC. This sequence encodes CASSLAPNEQYF.

The CDR3: CASSQDKGTGISSPLHF. The CDR3 coding sequence is TGCGCCAGCAGCCAAGATAAGGGGACAGGGATTTCTTCACCCCTCCACTTT. This chain connects TRBV4-1 to TRBJ1-6, with 9 bases aligning to TRBD1. The CDR3 contains 17 residues. The germline gives CDR1 MGHRA, CDR2 YSYEKL. The J segment lost 9 bases and the V segment lost 0 bases, leaving 9 bases of the junction unmatched.

This clone has a handful of counts. The rearrangement joins TRBV9 to TRBJ1-6; tentative D call: TRBD1 (6 bases). Germline CDR1 SGDLS, CDR2 YYNGEE. The V gene lost 4 bases and the J gene lost 10 bases, with 21 bases spanning the gap. The CDR3 consists of 16 residues. The CDR3 DNA reads TGTGCCAGCAGCTCTTCAACAGGGCGAGGTGGCTCACCCCTCCACTTT. Its translation: CASSSSTGRGGSPLHF.

The rearrangement uses TRBV2 and TRBJ2-5, with TRBD2 matching over 7 bases. This CDR3 is 14 amino acids long. V lost 2 bases and J lost 2; bases outside the gene matches: 2. Germline-derived CDR1 and CDR2 are SNHLY and FYNNEI. CDR3 bases: TGTGCCAGCAGTGAACGGGGACTACAAGAGACCCAGTACTTC. Its protein is CASSERGLQETQYF.

The chain links TRBV5-1 to TRBJ2-2; 9 nucleotides line up with TRBD1. The ends lost 4 bases at V and 4 bases at J; junction bases unmatched: 5. CDR1 SGHRS and CDR2 YFSETQ come from the germline V gene. This CDR3 has 15 residues. The CDR3 here is CASSAGQGSTGELFF. The CDR3, as DNA: TGCGCCAGCAGCGCCGGACAGGGGTCCACCGGGGAGCTGTTTTTT.

In this sample, this clone turned up once. The rearrangement uses TRBV9 and TRBJ1-2; D is ambiguous. Germline loops: CDR1 SGDLS, CDR2 YYNGEE. V was shortened by 3 bases and J by 5 bases, with 17 bases between the two germline ends. The CDR3 runs 15 residues. The CDR3 loop reads CASSGTGRAGYGYTF. The CDR3 region has the DNA TGTGCCAGCAGCGGAACCGGGAGGGCGGGGTATGGCTACACCTTC.